Listed here are 32 T cell receptor beta chains from one sample, sequenced in a study of T cells expressing NK-cell markers. TCRdb reprocessed the 5' RACE reads; each CDR3 protein has one entry and no DNA is given. This sample's table has 150,000 to 200,000 distinct CDR3 sequences. Sequencing used blood T cells: a sorted CD56 or NKG2C T cell subset, CD4+ or CD8+ T cells, or bulk PBMC T cells (not recorded which). These receptors originate from a man aged 18-70 years in good health.

The rearrangement uses TRBV5-6 and TRBJ1-4; no DNA is available, so the TRBD1 call from TCRdb remains unchecked. The CDR3 is 14 amino acids. CDR1 is SGHDT, CDR2 YYEEEE, per germline. The CDR3: CASSTQGGREKLFF.

The V gene is TRBV7-9, the J gene TRBJ1-1; as DNA is missing, the TRBD1 call by TCRdb cannot be tested. Per germline, CDR1 SEHNR and CDR2 FQNEAQ (reference sequence). This CDR3 region has 15 residues. The CDR3 sequence: CASSPLGGRWAEAFF.

The J gene is TRBJ2-3, the V gene TRBV12-3 or TRBV12-4; TCRdb lists TRBD1, though no DNA is available to test this call. There are 11 residues in the CDR3. This chain's CDR3 is CAIRRGDTQYF.

This chain joins TRBV5-1 and TRBJ2-7; the D gene TCRdb calls, TRBD2, cannot be checked with no DNA. This CDR3 is 14 amino acids long. The V gene's germline CDR1 is SGHRS and CDR2 YFSETQ. Here the CDR3 reads CASSSLESPPEQYF.

The chain uses TRBV4-1 and TRBJ2-3. CDR1 is MGHRA and CDR2 is YSYEKL in the germline V gene. This CDR3 has 18 amino acids. The CDR3 spells CASSQDSWVTRRTDTQYF.

V and J are TRBV5-1 and TRBJ1-2. Germline V gives CDR1 SGHRS, CDR2 YFSETQ. The CDR3 has 16 amino acids. CDR3 protein: CASSPGGSTPNYGYTF.

The chain recombines TRBV23-1 with TRBJ2-2; TCRdb calls TRBD1, which cannot be checked without DNA. TRBV23-1 belongs to the ORF category, with a function that is uncertain. This CDR3 has 17 residues. CDR3 amino acids: CASSQSIRGAGAGELFF.

The J gene is TRBJ2-3, the V gene TRBV7-9; TCRdb's assignment of TRBD2 cannot be checked, as there is no DNA. In germline, CDR1 is SEHNR, CDR2 FQNEAQ (reference sequence). The CDR3 totals 17 residues. The CDR3 is CASSPRLAGVPGDTQYF. The variable domain in full, with the rest retrieved from reference TRBV7-9 and TRBJ2-3, is DTGVSQNPRHKITKRGQNVTFRCDPISEHNRLYWYRQTLGQGPEFLTYFQNEAQLEKSRLLSDRFSAERPKGSFSTLEIQRTEQGDSAMYLCASSPRLAGVPGDTQYFGPGTRLTVL.

The chain combines TRBV2 with TRBJ1-5. The CDR3 spans 14 residues. The germline gives CDR1 SNHLY, CDR2 FYNNEI. The CDR3 loop reads CASSEYHSGQPQHF.

The chain joins TRBV4-1 to TRBJ2-7; TCRdb gives TRBD2 as the D gene, but with no DNA this cannot be confirmed. The CDR3 runs 15 residues. Germline assignment: CDR1 MGHRA and CDR2 YSYEKL. The CDR3 sequence is CASSQVRGSSYEQYF.

The chain couples TRBV12-5 to TRBJ2-1; TCRdb returns TRBD2, unconfirmable since there is no DNA. Germline V gene sequence: CDR1 LGHNT, CDR2 FRNRAP. This CDR3 is 17 amino acids long. Here the CDR3 reads CASGLVLAGDSYNEQFF.

V is TRBV7-9 and J is TRBJ2-1; absent DNA, TCRdb's TRBD2 call cannot be checked. Germline CDR1 SEHNR, CDR2 FQNEAQ (reference sequence). The CDR3 extends over 16 amino acids. The CDR3 region is CASSLGLAGGSNEQFF.

The gene calls are TRBV6-1 and TRBJ2-2; the TCRdb call, TRBD1, lacks DNA for checking. Germline V gene lookup returns CDR1 MNHNS and CDR2 SASEGT. The CDR3 has 14 amino acids. This CDR3 is CASTFISPPGELFF.

This chain uses TRBV19 with TRBJ1-1; TCRdb calls TRBD1, which cannot be checked without DNA. CDR3 length: 16 amino acids. Germline V lookup: CDR1 LNHDA, CDR2 SQIVND (reference sequence). The CDR3 spells CASSTVSDRPNTEAFF. The full variable domain, with the rest looked up from reference TRBV19 and TRBJ1-1, is DGGITQSPKYLFRKEGQNVTLSCEQNLNHDAMYWYRQDPGQGLRLIYYSQIVNDFQKGDIAEGYSVSREKKESFPLTVTSAQKNPTAFYLCASSTVSDRPNTEAFFGQGTRLTVV.

CDR3 amino acids: CASSPGGQPYNEQFF. The chain combines TRBV18 with TRBJ2-1; with no DNA, the TCRdb D assignment of TRBD1 cannot be verified. Germline values: CDR1 KGHSH, CDR2 LQKENI. The CDR3 runs 15 residues.

The J gene is TRBJ1-2, the V gene TRBV5-1; TCRdb proposes TRBD1, but this gene call is untestable without DNA. CDR3 length equals 16 residues. Germline V lookup: CDR1 SGHRS, CDR2 YFSETQ. CDR3 protein: CASSLGPGQGADGYTF.

V usage is TRBV20-1 and J usage is TRBJ2-3; TCRdb proposes TRBD1, but this gene call is untestable without DNA. The CDR3 contains 17 residues. Germline assignment: CDR1 DFQATT and CDR2 SNEGSKA (reference sequence). CDR3 sequence: CRDLPLGDRPSTDTQYF.

The chain has TRBV3-1 and TRBJ2-5; TCRdb designates TRBD2, a call that cannot be tested without DNA. This CDR3 contains 15 residues. Germline values: CDR1 LGHDT, CDR2 YNNKEL (reference sequence). The CDR3 reads CASSPHLAGGQDQYF.

The chain joins TRBV7-9 to TRBJ1-2; the TCRdb call, TRBD1, lacks DNA for checking. Looked up from germline, CDR1 is SEHNR and CDR2 is FQNEAQ (reference sequence). The CDR3 contains 16 residues. CDR3 residues: CASSSLGDRVWYGYTF.

The rearrangement joins TRBV4-1 to TRBJ2-7. The CDR3 is 14 residues long. Germline V gives CDR1 MGHRA, CDR2 YSYEKL. The CDR3 protein is CASSQVGDSYEQYF.

The rearrangement links TRBV27 to TRBJ1-6; TCRdb picks TRBD1, but there is no DNA to check that call. The CDR3 totals 14 residues. CDR1 MNHEY and CDR2 SMNVEV come from the germline V gene (reference sequence). CDR3 in amino acids: CASSPGGGYSPLHF.

The chain is built from TRBV27 and TRBJ1-4. The length of the CDR3 is 15 residues. Germline CDR1 is MNHEY and CDR2 is SMNVEV (reference sequence). The CDR3 is CASSPSVGFHEKLFF.

This chain links TRBV4-1 with TRBJ2-3; without DNA, the TCRdb call of TRBD1 cannot be checked. Germline values: CDR1 MGHRA, CDR2 YSYEKL. The CDR3 has 14 amino acids. The CDR3 protein is CASSPMYGGNTQYF.

The chain is built from TRBV20-1 and TRBJ1-5; TCRdb names TRBD1, which stays unverified in the absence of DNA. In germline, CDR1 is DFQATT, CDR2 SNEGSKA (reference sequence). CDR3 length: 17 residues. The CDR3 sequence: CSARIGDRWVSNQPQHF.

V usage is TRBV5-8 and J usage is TRBJ1-2; the TCRdb call, TRBD1, lacks DNA for checking. Germline V gene sequence: CDR1 SGHTS, CDR2 YDEGEE. The CDR3 runs to 17 residues. The CDR3 is CASTLRKPDTANYGYTF.

The gene calls are TRBV7-9 and TRBJ2-5; TCRdb's assignment of TRBD2 cannot be checked, as there is no DNA. The CDR3 runs 17 residues. Germline CDR1 reads SEHNR; CDR2 reads FQNEAQ (reference sequence). The CDR3 reads CASSSSTGGRGWETQYF.

The J gene is TRBJ2-3, the V gene TRBV12-3 or TRBV12-4; TCRdb reports TRBD2, a call that lacks DNA to check it against. The CDR3 length is 15 residues. CDR3 amino acids: CASRPGLADTDTQYF.

This chain connects TRBV5-1 to TRBJ1-5; TCRdb outputs TRBD1, but without DNA this stays unchecked. CDR1 and CDR2 from the germline V gene are SGHRS and YFSETQ. There are 13 residues in the CDR3. The CDR3 sequence: CASSLEGAQPQHF.

The chain links TRBV6-1 to TRBJ2-3; TCRdb's D call of TRBD1 is untestable without DNA. Germline lookup yields CDR1 MNHNS and CDR2 SASEGT. The CDR3 is 15 amino acids. The CDR3 region is CASSEGPGEEDTQYF.

The chain uses TRBV6-2 or TRBV6-3 and TRBJ2-1; TCRdb reports TRBD1, a call that lacks DNA to check it against. Looked up from germline, CDR1 is MNHEY and CDR2 is SVGEGT. There are 16 residues in the CDR3. The chain's CDR3 is CASSRTGKGSYNEQFF.

The rearrangement joins TRBV12-3 or TRBV12-4 to TRBJ2-1; the D gene TCRdb calls, TRBD2, cannot be checked with no DNA. The CDR3 has 15 residues. Here the CDR3 reads CASSPGTSGYNEQFF.

The V and J genes are TRBV11-2 and TRBJ2-4; TCRdb's D call, TRBD1, is unchecked because there is no DNA. This CDR3 is built from 17 residues. Looked up from germline, CDR1 is SGHAT and CDR2 is FQNNGV. The CDR3 region is CASSLFWDTLAKNIQYF.